The text below deals with one TCR beta chain. Its antigen is as yet unknown. Indicated treatment: oral pan-JAK inhibitor, 5-10 mg twice daily. The CDR3 runs 12 residues. The V gene lost 2 bases and the J gene lost 7 bases, with 11 bases spanning the gap. Germline CDR1 is GTSNPN and CDR2 is SVGIG (reference sequence). The sample is drawn from a study of CD8+ T cells in alopecia areata. The authors extracted RNA and reverse transcribed it into cDNA as the sequencing template. Some clones are missing from TCRdb's copy, which holds only in-frame ones; the method was immunoSEQ multiplex PCR. This table has 150,000 to 200,000 clones, roughly 70% appearing once. Broader study findings: Tofacitinib delivered significant drops in scalp clonality and in expanded CD8+ clones among the top 100.

V and J are TRBV30 and TRBJ1-1, with D hard to call. This receptor was obtained from a human donor with alopecia areata. The sample in question was CD4+ T cells sorted from blood, obtained at roughly week 49, from a patient treated with tofacitinib. In DNA, the CDR3 is TGTGCCTGGAGTAGGAAACAGAATGAAGCTTTCTTT. This codes for CAWSRKQNEAFF.